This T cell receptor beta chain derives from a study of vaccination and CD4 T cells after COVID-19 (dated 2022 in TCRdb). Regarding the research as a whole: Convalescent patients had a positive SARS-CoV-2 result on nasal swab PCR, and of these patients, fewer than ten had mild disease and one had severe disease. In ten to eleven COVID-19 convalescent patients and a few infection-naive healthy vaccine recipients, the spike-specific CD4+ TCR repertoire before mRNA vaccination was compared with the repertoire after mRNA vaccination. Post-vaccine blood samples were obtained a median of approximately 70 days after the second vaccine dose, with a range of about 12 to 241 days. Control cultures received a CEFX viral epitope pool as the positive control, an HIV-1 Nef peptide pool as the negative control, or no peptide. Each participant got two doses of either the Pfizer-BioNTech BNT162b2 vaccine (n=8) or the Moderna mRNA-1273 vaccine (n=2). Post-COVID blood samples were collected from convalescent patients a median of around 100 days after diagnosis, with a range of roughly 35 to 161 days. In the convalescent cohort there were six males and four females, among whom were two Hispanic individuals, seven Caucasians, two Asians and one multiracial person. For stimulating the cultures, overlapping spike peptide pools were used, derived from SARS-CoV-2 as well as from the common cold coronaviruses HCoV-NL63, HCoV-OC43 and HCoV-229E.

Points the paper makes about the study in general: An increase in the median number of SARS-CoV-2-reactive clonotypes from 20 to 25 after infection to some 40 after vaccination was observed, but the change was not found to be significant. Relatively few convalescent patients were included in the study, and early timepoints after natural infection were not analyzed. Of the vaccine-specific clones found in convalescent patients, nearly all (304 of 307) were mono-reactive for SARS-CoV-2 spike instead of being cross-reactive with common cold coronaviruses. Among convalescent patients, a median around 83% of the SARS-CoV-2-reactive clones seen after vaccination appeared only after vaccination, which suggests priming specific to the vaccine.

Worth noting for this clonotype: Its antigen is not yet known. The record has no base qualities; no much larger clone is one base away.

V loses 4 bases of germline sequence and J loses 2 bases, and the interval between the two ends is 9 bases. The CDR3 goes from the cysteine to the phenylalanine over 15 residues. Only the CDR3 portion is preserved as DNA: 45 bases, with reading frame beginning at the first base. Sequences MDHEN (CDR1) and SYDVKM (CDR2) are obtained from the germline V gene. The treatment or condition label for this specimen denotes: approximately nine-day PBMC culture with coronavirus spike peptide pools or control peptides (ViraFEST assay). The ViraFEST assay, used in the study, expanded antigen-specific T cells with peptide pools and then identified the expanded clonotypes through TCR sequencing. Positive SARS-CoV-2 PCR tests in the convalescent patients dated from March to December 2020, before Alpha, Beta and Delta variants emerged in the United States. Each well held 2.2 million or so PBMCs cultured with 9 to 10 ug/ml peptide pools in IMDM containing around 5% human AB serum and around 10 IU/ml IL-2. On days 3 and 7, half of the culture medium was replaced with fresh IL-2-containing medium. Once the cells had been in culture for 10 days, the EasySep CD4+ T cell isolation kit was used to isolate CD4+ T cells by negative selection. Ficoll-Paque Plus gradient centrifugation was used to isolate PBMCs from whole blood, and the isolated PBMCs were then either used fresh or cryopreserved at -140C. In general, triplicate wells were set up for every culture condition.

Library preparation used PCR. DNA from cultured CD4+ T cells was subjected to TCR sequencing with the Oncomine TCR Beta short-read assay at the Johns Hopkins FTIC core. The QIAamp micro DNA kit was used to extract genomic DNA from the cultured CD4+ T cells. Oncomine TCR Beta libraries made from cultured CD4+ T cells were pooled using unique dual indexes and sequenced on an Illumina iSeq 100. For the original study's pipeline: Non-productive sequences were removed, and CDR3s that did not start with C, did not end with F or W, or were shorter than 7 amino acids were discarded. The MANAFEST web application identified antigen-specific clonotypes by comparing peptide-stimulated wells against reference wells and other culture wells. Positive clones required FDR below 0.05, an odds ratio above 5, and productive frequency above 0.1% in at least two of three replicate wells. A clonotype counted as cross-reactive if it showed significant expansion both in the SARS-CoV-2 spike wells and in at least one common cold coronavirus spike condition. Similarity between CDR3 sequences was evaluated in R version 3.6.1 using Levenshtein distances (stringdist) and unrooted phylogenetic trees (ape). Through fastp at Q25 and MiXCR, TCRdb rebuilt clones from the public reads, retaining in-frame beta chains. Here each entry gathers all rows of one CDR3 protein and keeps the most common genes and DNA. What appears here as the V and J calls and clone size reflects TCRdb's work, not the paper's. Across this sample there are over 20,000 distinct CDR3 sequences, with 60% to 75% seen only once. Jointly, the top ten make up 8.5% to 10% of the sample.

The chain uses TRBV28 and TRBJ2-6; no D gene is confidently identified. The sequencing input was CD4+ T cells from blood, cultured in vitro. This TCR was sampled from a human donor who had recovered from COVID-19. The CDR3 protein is CASSSLWTGANVLTF. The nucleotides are TGTGCCAGCAGTTCTCTGTGGACTGGGGCCAACGTCCTGACTTTC.